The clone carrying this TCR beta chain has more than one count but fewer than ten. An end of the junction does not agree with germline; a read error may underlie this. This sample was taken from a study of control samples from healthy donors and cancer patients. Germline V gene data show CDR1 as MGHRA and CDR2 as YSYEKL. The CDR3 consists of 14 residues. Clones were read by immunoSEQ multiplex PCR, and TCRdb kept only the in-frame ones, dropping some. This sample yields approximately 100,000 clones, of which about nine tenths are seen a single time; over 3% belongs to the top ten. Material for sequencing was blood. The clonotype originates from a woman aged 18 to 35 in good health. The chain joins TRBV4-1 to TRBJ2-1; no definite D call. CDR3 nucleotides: TGCGCCAGCAGCCAACCGCTCACCGGCCTCGAGCGGTTCTTC. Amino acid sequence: CASSQPLTGLERFF.